The TCR beta chain under discussion was sequenced for a study of molecular identifiers for immune sequencing clone quantification. Study observations and caveats: Identical TCR molecules can share a barcode, and this sharing could underestimate highly expanded clone sizes.

The naive CD8 libraries originated from between roughly 17,000 and 1,100,000 sorted cells and drew on 10%, 30% or 50% RNA. TCRdb re-derived calls from the PCR reads in MiXCR, one entry per CDR3 protein. The sample gives about 500,000 distinct CDR3 sequences, approximately 25% of which show up once; under 0.85% is in the top ten. Concerning this clonotype itself: Its antigen is currently unknown.

The specimen was naive CD8+ T cells from blood, with Jurkat cell RNA spiked in. Specified subset: FACS-sorted CD8+CD4-CCR7+CD45RA+ naive T cells. The clonotype comes from a human donor in good health. Some libraries in this study had Jurkat cell RNA spiked in.

CDR3 loop: CASSPRNRGSTNEKLFF. CDR3 nucleotide sequence: TGTGCCAGCAGCCCCCGGAACAGGGGATCAACTAATGAAAAACTGTTTTTT. J is TRBJ1-4 and V is TRBV3-1, with 7 bases lining up with TRBD1. Germline CDR1 reads LGHDT; CDR2 reads YNNKEL (reference sequence). The trim removed 4 bases at V and 0 bases at J, leaving 8 bases unmatched. The CDR3 is 17 residues long.